This T cell receptor (beta chain) was sequenced in a study of blood T cell repertoires in COVID-19. Across the whole study: Samples taken during acute and convalescent COVID-19 were collected in the United States, Italy and Spain. T cells, B-cell-depleted T cells, or PBMCs provided the cDNA or gDNA that served as material.

Per the authors' pipeline: Cell counts per sample came from amplifying reference gene primers. Some clones are missing from TCRdb's copy, which holds only in-frame ones; the method was immunoSEQ multiplex PCR. That table gives V, J and clone size, and the DNA gave D and trimming. The data contain 60,000 to 80,000 clones, 85% of them seen just once; the ten biggest clones take up approximately 25%. The CDR3 length is 19 residues. The junction had 13 bases not matched to a gene; V was cut back by 2 bases and J by 3 bases. Germline V CDR1 and CDR2: MDHEN, SYDVKM. The chain links TRBV28 to TRBJ1-5, with TRBD1 matching 10 bases. This TCR derives from a man aged 45-65 years with acute or convalescent COVID-19. Sequences were obtained from peripheral blood. CDR3 in amino acids: CASSLSGSRTGGTNQPQHF. The DNA of the CDR3 is TGTGCCAGCAGTTTAAGTGGCTCCCGGACAGGGGGGACCAATCAGCCCCAGCATTTT.